The rows below give T cell receptor beta chains drawn from one sample of a study of Tregs in tolerant kidney transplant recipients. TCRdb's copy holds only in-frame clones and misses some; the assay was immunoSEQ multiplex PCR. The table includes 74,000 or so clones, 91% detected once. The sample was CD4+ T cells from blood (PBMCs), taken 24 months after the transplant. These receptors all come from a human patient who received a combined kidney and bone marrow transplant. Some T cells here may be from the graft donor. CDR3s include the opening cysteine and the closing phenylalanine or tryptophan. Fields, in order: CDR3 protein, CDR3 DNA, D gene, V gene, clone size, J gene. D genes are given only for firm matches. Size is omitted from some rows. Given values are once, few, many or a class for expanded clones.

CASSFPPGGPGGPDTQYF | TGTGCCAGCAGTTTCCCCCCCGGCGGACCCGGGGGTCCAGATACGCAGTATTTT | NA | TRBV27 | once | TRBJ2-3
CASSLEGTGGVTQYF | TGCGCCAGCAGCTTGGAGGGGACAGGTGGGGTGACCCAGTACTTC | TRBD1 | TRBV5-1 | NA | TRBJ2-5
CASSQLYSNQPQHF | TGCGCCAGCAGCCAGCTATATAGCAATCAGCCCCAGCATTTT | NA | TRBV4-1 | NA | TRBJ1-5
CASTQKGVNTEAFF | TGTGCCAGCACCCAAAAGGGGGTGAACACTGAAGCTTTCTTT | NA | TRBV6-5 | NA | TRBJ1-1
CASSFLGRTSYEQYF | TGTGCCAGCAGCTTTTTGGGGCGGACCTCCTACGAGCAGTACTTC | NA | TRBV11-3 | NA | TRBJ2-7
CASSLDMEYEQYF | TGTGCCAGCAGCTTAGATATGGAGTACGAGCAGTACTTC | NA | TRBV11-3 | NA | TRBJ2-7
CASSEGTGARETQYF | TGTGCCAGCAGTGAGGGGACAGGTGCCCGAGAGACCCAGTACTTC | TRBD1 | TRBV6-1 | NA | TRBJ2-5
CASSSRQIGRHQETQYF | TGTGCCAGCAGCTCCCGACAGATTGGACGCCACCAAGAGACCCAGTACTTC | NA | TRBV7-8 | NA | TRBJ2-5
CASSPPGGASYNEQFF | TGCGCCAGCAGCCCCCCCGGAGGGGCTTCCTACAATGAGCAGTTCTTC | NA | TRBV5-1 | NA | TRBJ2-1
CASSLRFTSVNEQFF | TGCGCCAGCAGCTTAAGGTTCACTAGCGTCAATGAGCAGTTCTTC | TRBD2 | TRBV4-3 | NA | TRBJ2-1
CASSDRDRPTEAFF | TGTGCCAGCAGCGATAGGGACAGACCCACTGAAGCTTTCTTT | TRBD1 | TRBV11-3 | NA | TRBJ1-1
CASSPTSTSGGSAYNTDTQYF | TGCGCCAGCAGCCCAACCTCGACTAGCGGGGGCTCCGCATACAACACAGATACGCAGTATTTT | TRBD2 | TRBV5-1 | NA | TRBJ2-3
CASSEARQHGYTF | TGTGCCAGCAGTGAAGCGCGACAGCATGGCTACACCTTC | NA | TRBV2 | few | TRBJ1-2
CAWRRDSPTQYF | TGTGCCTGGAGACGGGACAGCCCTACGCAGTATTTT | TRBD1 | TRBV30 | NA | TRBJ2-3
CASSLSQGGRDYGYTF | TGTGCCAGCAGCCTATCACAGGGAGGGCGAGACTATGGCTACACCTTC | NA | TRBV7-9 | NA | TRBJ1-2
CASSSDRGNNSPLHF | TGTGCCAGCAGCTCCGACAGGGGAAATAATTCCCCCCTCCACTTT | TRBD1 | TRBV5-6 | NA | TRBJ1-6
CASRPPGYGYTF | TGTGCCAGCAGACCACCAGGGTATGGCTACACCTTC | NA | TRBV6-5 | NA | TRBJ1-2
CASTKRTDLTDTQYF | TGTGCCAGCACCAAAAGGACAGACCTCACAGATACGCAGTATTTT | NA | TRBV6-4 | once | TRBJ2-3
CASSVDLDREYDSQPQHF | TGTGCCAGCAGCGTAGATTTGGACAGGGAATATGATAGTCAGCCCCAGCATTTT | TRBD1 | TRBV9 | once | TRBJ1-5
CATSTGSRENEKLFF | TGTGCCACCAGCACGGGAAGTAGGGAGAATGAAAAACTGTTTTTT | NA | TRBV15 | NA | TRBJ1-4
CSVGRGTGELFF | TGCAGCGTTGGCCGGGGCACCGGGGAGCTGTTTTTT | NA | TRBV29-1 | NA | TRBJ2-2
CACNPSAYNEQFF | TGTGCCTGTAACCCCTCGGCCTACAATGAGCAGTTCTTC | NA | TRBV30 | NA | TRBJ2-1
CASSLIIQGQGRNTIYF | TGCGCCAGCAGCCTCATCATCCAGGGACAGGGCCGAAACACCATATATTTT | TRBD1 | TRBV23-1 | NA | TRBJ1-3
CASATRVTRQETQYF | TGTGCCAGCGCGACGAGGGTGACGAGGCAAGAGACCCAGTACTTC | NA | TRBV6-5 | NA | TRBJ2-5
CASSLAGTGEQPQHF | TGTGCCAGCAGCTTAGCTGGGACAGGGGAGCAGCCCCAGCATTTT | TRBD1 | TRBV7-8 | NA | TRBJ1-5
CSVIRGNGYTF | TGCAGCGTAATCAGGGGAAATGGCTACACCTTC | NA | TRBV29-1 | NA | TRBJ1-2
CASSQAYPSYEQYF | TGTGCCAGCAGCCAAGCCTATCCCTCCTACGAGCAGTACTTC | NA | TRBV4-2 | NA | TRBJ2-7
CASSLSKTTNPYEQYF | TGCGCCAGCAGCTTGTCGAAGACAACGAACCCCTACGAGCAGTACTTC | NA | TRBV5-1 | NA | TRBJ2-7
CASSPRGNMNTEAFF | TGCGCCAGCAGCCCCCGTGGCAACATGAACACTGAAGCTTTCTTT | NA | TRBV4-1 | NA | TRBJ1-1
CASSLLPGASGYTF | TGTGCCAGCAGCTTGCTTCCAGGGGCTAGTGGCTACACCTTC | NA | TRBV5-6 | NA | TRBJ1-2
CASSSQTATYEQYF | TGTGCCAGCAGCTCCCAGACTGCAACCTACGAGCAGTACTTC | NA | TRBV7-2 | NA | TRBJ2-7
CASSFAGQKNQPQHF | TGTGCCAGCAGCTTCGCGGGCCAGAAGAATCAGCCCCAGCATTTT | NA | TRBV5-6 | NA | TRBJ1-5
CASSLGQNTDTQYF | TGCGCCAGCAGCTTGGGTCAGAACACAGATACGCAGTATTTT | NA | TRBV5-1 | NA | TRBJ2-3
CASSLDLAGGFDTQYF | TGCGCCAGCAGCTTGGATTTGGCGGGGGGGTTTGATACGCAGTATTTT | TRBD2 | TRBV5-1 | NA | TRBJ2-3
CASSRNRRLGSTDTQYF | TGTGCCAGCAGCCGTAACAGGCGATTGGGAAGCACAGATACGCAGTATTTT | NA | TRBV21-1 | few | TRBJ2-3
CASSQAGLYNSPLHF | TGTGCCAGCAGCCAAGCGGGACTGTATAATTCACCCCTCCACTTT | NA | TRBV4-2 | NA | TRBJ1-6
CAWSVLLGQGNYGYTF | TGTGCCTGGAGTGTACTATTGGGACAGGGAAACTATGGCTACACCTTC | TRBD1 | TRBV30 | NA | TRBJ1-2
CASRHPRAKGVTGELFF | TGTGCCAGCAGGCACCCCCGGGCAAAGGGGGTTACCGGGGAGCTGTTTTTT | NA | TRBV7-2 | NA | TRBJ2-2
CASSGPGTVETQYF | TGTGCCAGCAGCGGGCCCGGGACAGTAGAGACCCAGTACTTC | TRBD1 | TRBV9 | NA | TRBJ2-5
CASSPGQTINEKLFF | TGTGCCAGCAGTCCGGGACAGACGATTAATGAAAAACTGTTTTTT | TRBD1 | TRBV6-5 | NA | TRBJ1-4
CASSLTTSGELFF | TGTGCCAGCAGCCTGACTACCTCCGGGGAGCTGTTTTTT | NA | TRBV5-4 | NA | TRBJ2-2
CASSLIAAGTDTQYF | TGTGCCAGCAGTCTTATAGCGGCCGGCACAGATACGCAGTATTTT | NA | TRBV6-5 | NA | TRBJ2-3
CASSLQWQSPLHF | TGTGCCAGCAGCCTACAGTGGCAGTCACCCCTCCACTTT | NA | TRBV16 | NA | TRBJ1-6
CASSLAGQGTYGYTF | TGTGCCAGCAGCTTAGCGGGACAGGGCACCTATGGCTACACCTTC | TRBD1 | TRBV7-2 | NA | TRBJ1-2
CASSLVGGVVNEKLFF | TGTGCCAGCAGCTTAGTCGGAGGGGTGGTTAATGAAAAACTGTTTTTT | NA | TRBV7-6 | once | TRBJ1-4
CAISQGGYNEQFF | TGTGCCATCAGCCAGGGAGGCTACAATGAGCAGTTCTTC | NA | TRBV10-3 | NA | TRBJ2-1
CASSFWDRLNTGELFF | TGTGCCAGCAGCTTTTGGGACAGATTAAACACCGGGGAGCTGTTTTTT | TRBD1 | TRBV5-6 | NA | TRBJ2-2
CASRTRTSRPSYNEQFF | TGTGCAAGTCGCACCCGGACTAGCAGACCCTCCTACAATGAGCAGTTCTTC | NA | TRBV12-2 | NA | TRBJ2-1
CASSQDLRLDGEQYF | TGCGCCAGCAGCCAAGATCTCAGACTAGACGGCGAGCAGTACTTC | NA | TRBV4-3 | NA | TRBJ2-7
CASSSHRGSPYEQYF | TGTGCCAGCAGCTCTCACAGGGGCTCCCCCTACGAGCAGTACTTC | TRBD1 | TRBV5-4 | few | TRBJ2-7
CASSLDSHPTDTQYF | TGCGCCAGCAGCTTGGACTCCCATCCCACAGATACGCAGTATTTT | NA | TRBV5-1 | NA | TRBJ2-3
CASSYSSGSSYEQYF | TGTGCCAGCAGTTACTCGTCGGGGAGCTCCTACGAGCAGTACTTC | NA | TRBV6-5 | NA | TRBJ2-7
CASSLSGHELEQYF | TGTGCCAGCAGTTTATCGGGACACGAACTCGAGCAGTACTTC | NA | TRBV27 | NA | TRBJ2-7
CASSLFQAASTDTQYF | TGTGCCAGCAGCTTATTTCAAGCTGCTAGCACAGATACGCAGTATTTT | NA | TRBV7-3 | once | TRBJ2-3
CASSPNPPQTGTEAFF | TGTGCCAGCAGCCCAAATCCCCCCCAAACGGGGACTGAAGCTTTCTTT | NA | TRBV7-3 | NA | TRBJ1-1
CASSAMGQSSNQPQHF | TGTGCCAGCAGTGCTATGGGACAGTCTAGCAATCAGCCCCAGCATTTT | TRBD1 | TRBV6-1 | few | TRBJ1-5
CASSQVTGKLFF | TGTGCCAGCAGCCAAGTTACCGGAAAACTGTTTTTT | NA | TRBV4-2 | NA | TRBJ1-4